This TCR beta chain stems from a study of blood T cell repertoires in COVID-19. The data were produced by immunoSEQ multiplex PCR, yet TCRdb's version contains in-frame clones alone and is incomplete. The data show 300,000 to 350,000 clones, approximately 86% seen once. V lost 2 bases, J lost 3 bases, and 5 bases lay in between. The CDR3 spans 13 residues. Sequencing was carried out using peripheral blood. The receptor was isolated from a man aged 25-45 years with COVID-19, enrolled during active disease. V gene TRBV12-3 or TRBV12-4 combines with J gene TRBJ1-5; D unclear. The CDR3 DNA sequence: TGTGCCAGCAGTTTACTCCCCAATCAGCCCCAGCATTTT. The encoded protein is CASSLLPNQPQHF.